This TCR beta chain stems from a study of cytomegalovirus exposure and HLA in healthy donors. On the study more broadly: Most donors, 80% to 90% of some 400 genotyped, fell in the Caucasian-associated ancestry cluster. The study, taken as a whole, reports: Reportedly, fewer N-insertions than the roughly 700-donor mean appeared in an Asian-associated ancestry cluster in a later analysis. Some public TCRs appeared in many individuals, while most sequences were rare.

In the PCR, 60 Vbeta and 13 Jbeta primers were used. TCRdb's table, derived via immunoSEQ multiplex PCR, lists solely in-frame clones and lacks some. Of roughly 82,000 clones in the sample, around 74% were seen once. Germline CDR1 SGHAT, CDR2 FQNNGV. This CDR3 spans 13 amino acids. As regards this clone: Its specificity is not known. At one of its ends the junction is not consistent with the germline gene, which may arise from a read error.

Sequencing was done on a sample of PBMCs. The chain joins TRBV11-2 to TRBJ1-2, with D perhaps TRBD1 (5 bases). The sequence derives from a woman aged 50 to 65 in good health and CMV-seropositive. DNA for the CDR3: TGTGCCAGCAGCTTAGATAACAGGACACCCACCTCCTTC. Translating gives CASSLDNRTPTSF.